This T cell receptor beta chain derives from a study of T cell responses to AZD1222 COVID-19 vaccine. Second doses that came at about 4 or about 12 weeks were put together. General study findings and limits: Donors were mostly white British, more females; clonal diversity possibly underestimated. Among those given AZD1222, only five or six were seropositive at baseline.

As concerns this clone: Antigen: not known.

Sequenced by immunoSEQ multiplex PCR; TCRdb stores in-frame clones only, minus some. The data hold 20,000 or so clones, with approximately 88% observed a single time. Germline V gene sequence: CDR1 LNHNV, CDR2 YYDKDF (reference sequence). The V gene end was trimmed by 0 bases and the J gene end by 4 bases; junction bases not matched to a gene: 12. CDR3 size: 17 residues. The sequences come from peripheral blood, collected 28 days after the second AZD1222 dose. The chain carries TRBV15 and TRBJ2-7; 7 bases line up with TRBD2. This receptor was identified in an adult who received the AZD1222 COVID-19 vaccine. The CDR3 region is CATSREMGGSHIYEQYF. In DNA, the CDR3 is TGTGCCACCAGCAGAGAAATGGGCGGGAGCCATATTTACGAGCAGTACTTC. Full variable domain (rest looked up from reference TRBV15 and TRBJ2-7): DAMVIQNPRYQVTQFGKPVTLSCSQTLNHNVMYWYQQKSSQAPKLLFHYYDKDFNNEADTPDNFQSRRPNTSFCFLDIRSPGLGDTAMYLCATSREMGGSHIYEQYFGPGTRLTVT.